These T cell receptor beta chains were read from a single sample in a study of CD8+ T cells in alopecia areata. Profiling relied on immunoSEQ multiplex PCR, and the TCRdb table lists in-frame clones only, not all of them. Altogether about 110,000 clones are present, 50% to 60% being singletons, with the ten largest covering around a quarter. What was sequenced was NKG2D-low CD8+ T cells sorted from blood. These TCRs come from a human donor with alopecia areata. Each CDR3 is given with its conserved first and last residue. Fields, in order: J gene, V gene, CDR3 length, D gene, clone size, CDR3 DNA, CDR3 protein. A D gene is named only where the DNA matches it firmly. Clone size is shown for a subset of rows, as once, few, many or a class of expanded clone.

J: TRBJ1-1; V: TRBV2; length: 12; D: -; size: few; DNA: TGTGCCATCCTAACAGCGAACACTGAAGCTTTCTTT; CDR3: CAILTANTEAFF
J: TRBJ1-5; V: TRBV2; length: 13; D: -; size: -; DNA: TGTGCCAGCATGGGCGGTAGCAATCAGCCCCAGCATTTT; CDR3: CASMGGSNQPQHF
J: TRBJ2-7; V: TRBV7-9; length: 12; D: -; size: -; DNA: TGTGCCAGCAGCTCGCAGGATTACGAGCAGTACTTC; CDR3: CASSSQDYEQYF
J: TRBJ1-4; V: TRBV10-2; length: 13; D: -; size: -; DNA: TGCGCCAGCAGCGGACGGATTAATGAAAAACTGTTTTTT; CDR3: CASSGRINEKLFF
J: TRBJ2-7; V: TRBV6-5; length: 14; D: TRBD2; size: -; DNA: TGTGCCAGCAAGGCGCGGGAGTACTCCTACGAGCAGTACTTC; CDR3: CASKAREYSYEQYF
J: TRBJ2-1; V: TRBV30; length: 14; D: -; size: -; DNA: TGTGCCTGCCTAGCTAGCAGCTCCTACAATGAGCAGTTCTTC; CDR3: CACLASSSYNEQFF
J: TRBJ2-1; V: TRBV7-2; length: 16; D: -; size: -; DNA: TGTGCCAGCAGCTCCAGACCCAAGGGAATTGGGAATGAGCAGTTCTTC; CDR3: CASSSRPKGIGNEQFF
J: TRBJ2-3; V: TRBV28; length: 14; D: TRBD1; size: -; DNA: TGTGCCAGCAGCCGGGACAGAGACACAGATACGCAGTATTTT; CDR3: CASSRDRDTDTQYF
J: TRBJ2-6; V: TRBV27; length: 14; D: TRBD1; size: few; DNA: TGTGCCAGCAGGACAGGGGCTGGGGCCAACGTCCTGACTTTC; CDR3: CASRTGAGANVLTF
J: TRBJ1-1; V: TRBV13; length: 13; D: -; size: -; DNA: TGTGCCAGCAGCTTAGAGGGGGACACTGAAGCTTTCTTT; CDR3: CASSLEGDTEAFF
J: TRBJ2-3; V: TRBV27; length: 14; D: -; size: few; DNA: TGTGCCAGCAGTTTATCGAGGTTTGCAGATACGCAGTATTTT; CDR3: CASSLSRFADTQYF
J: TRBJ1-5; V: TRBV27; length: 15; D: -; size: -; DNA: TGTGCCAGCAGTTTGCTGGGTGAAAGCAATCAGCCCCAGCATTTT; CDR3: CASSLLGESNQPQHF
J: TRBJ2-7; V: TRBV5-1; length: 15; D: TRBD2; size: -; DNA: TGCGCCAGCAGCCCGACTAGCGGGAGCTCCTACGAGCAGTACTTC; CDR3: CASSPTSGSSYEQYF
J: TRBJ2-1; V: TRBV27; length: 14; D: -; size: few; DNA: TGTGCCAGCGGTGTAGCGGACTCCTACAATGAGCAGTTCTTC; CDR3: CASGVADSYNEQFF
J: TRBJ2-2; V: TRBV29-1; length: 12; D: TRBD2; size: few; DNA: TGCAGCGCCACCCGGACTAGCGGGGAGCTGTTTTTT; CDR3: CSATRTSGELFF
J: TRBJ2-1; V: TRBV9; length: 18; D: TRBD1; size: few; DNA: TGTGCCAGCAGGGAGACAGGGGTTAGATTGTTGAGAAGGAATGAGCAGTTCTTC; CDR3: CASRETGVRLLRRNEQFF
J: TRBJ2-7; V: TRBV7-9; length: 15; D: -; size: -; DNA: TGTGCCAGCAGCGCGGAACAGGTCCGTTACTACGAGCAGTACTTC; CDR3: CASSAEQVRYYEQYF
J: TRBJ2-7; V: TRBV5-1; length: 21; D: -; size: -; DNA: TGCGCCAGCAGCTTGGGTGGTTGGGCACAATCCGGCAGGGAAAGGTTGTACGAGCAGTACTTC; CDR3: CASSLGGWAQSGRERLYEQYF
J: TRBJ2-1; V: TRBV6-1; length: 15; D: -; size: -; DNA: TGTGCCAGCAGTTCCGACCCTACAAGATACAATGAGCAGTTCTTC; CDR3: CASSSDPTRYNEQFF
J: TRBJ2-7; V: TRBV5-6; length: 17; D: TRBD1; size: -; DNA: TGTGCCAGCAGCTTGGCCCTGGGACAGGCCTTTAGGAGCGAGCAGTACTTC; CDR3: CASSLALGQAFRSEQYF
J: TRBJ2-5; V: TRBV5-4; length: 15; D: TRBD2; size: -; DNA: TGTGCCAGCAGCTTGAATCTAGCGGGGCAAGAGACCCAGTACTTC; CDR3: CASSLNLAGQETQYF
J: TRBJ2-7; V: TRBV27; length: 13; D: -; size: -; DNA: TGTGCCAGCAGTTTATTAGGGGGTCGAGAGCAGTACTTC; CDR3: CASSLLGGREQYF
J: TRBJ2-1; V: TRBV10-2; length: 16; D: -; size: -; DNA: TGCGCCAGCAGTGAGGATCTAGCGAGCTCCTACAATGAGCAGTTCTTC; CDR3: CASSEDLASSYNEQFF
J: TRBJ2-7; V: TRBV28; length: 14; D: TRBD1; size: -; DNA: TGTGCCAGCAGTTTCGCGGGACAGGGGTACGAGCAGTACTTC; CDR3: CASSFAGQGYEQYF
J: TRBJ2-5; V: TRBV7-9; length: 14; D: -; size: -; DNA: TGTGCCAGCAGCGCCGCGGGAACTGAGGAGACCCAGTACTTC; CDR3: CASSAAGTEETQYF
J: TRBJ2-1; V: TRBV7-2; length: 13; D: -; size: -; DNA: TGTGCCAGCAGCCCGTCATTTTCTTATGAGCAGTTCTTC; CDR3: CASSPSFSYEQFF
J: TRBJ2-3; V: TRBV27; length: 15; D: TRBD2; size: -; DNA: TGTGCCAGCAGCTCACCAGGACTAGCGAAGGATACGCAGTATTTT; CDR3: CASSSPGLAKDTQYF
J: TRBJ2-7; V: TRBV5-1; length: 15; D: TRBD1; size: -; DNA: TGCGCCAGCAGTTCCCCGGGACAGGGGTTCTACGAGCAGTACTTC; CDR3: CASSSPGQGFYEQYF
J: TRBJ1-1; V: TRBV27; length: 15; D: -; size: -; DNA: TGTGCCAGCAGTTTAGCGGTAGGAGTGAACACTGAAGCTTTCTTT; CDR3: CASSLAVGVNTEAFF
J: TRBJ2-5; V: TRBV5-8; length: 15; D: -; size: -; DNA: TGTGCCAGCAGCCCCTCGACAGGCTACCAAGAGACCCAGTACTTC; CDR3: CASSPSTGYQETQYF
J: TRBJ2-1; V: TRBV19; length: 18; D: -; size: -; DNA: TGTGCCAGTAGTCCAAAGGGACCGCTTATAAACTCCTACAATGAGCAGTTCTTC; CDR3: CASSPKGPLINSYNEQFF
J: TRBJ2-7; V: TRBV11-1; length: 15; D: TRBD1; size: -; DNA: TGTGCCAGCAGCGACCGGGACAGGGGGCTGGGCGAGCAGTACTTC; CDR3: CASSDRDRGLGEQYF
J: TRBJ2-7; V: TRBV6-6; length: 15; D: -; size: -; DNA: TGTGCCAGCTGTTATGAGCGGGACAGCAGATACGAGCAGTACTTC; CDR3: CASCYERDSRYEQYF
J: TRBJ2-3; V: TRBV19; length: 15; D: TRBD2; size: few; DNA: TGTGCCAGTAGAGGCGGGAGGTGGGAATCAGATACGCAGTATTTT; CDR3: CASRGGRWESDTQYF
J: TRBJ2-2; V: TRBV6-5; length: 15; D: TRBD1; size: -; DNA: TGTGCCAGCAGCCCAGGGACAGGGAATGGAGGGGAGCTGTTTTTT; CDR3: CASSPGTGNGGELFF
J: TRBJ2-5; V: TRBV15; length: 12; D: -; size: -; DNA: TGTGCCACCAGCAGGGCACAAGAGACCCAGTACTTC; CDR3: CATSRAQETQYF
J: TRBJ1-2; V: TRBV7-2; length: 15; D: TRBD1; size: many; DNA: TGTGCCAGCAGCGACGTCGGGACAGCGCTCTATGGCTACACCTTC; CDR3: CASSDVGTALYGYTF
J: TRBJ2-2; V: TRBV6-4; length: 14; D: TRBD1; size: few; DNA: TGTGCCAGCAGCGGGACAGGGGACACCGGGGAGCTGTTTTTT; CDR3: CASSGTGDTGELFF
J: TRBJ2-7; V: TRBV7-9; length: 13; D: -; size: -; DNA: TGTGCCAGCAGCTTAGTTACCGGATACGAGCAGTACTTC; CDR3: CASSLVTGYEQYF
J: TRBJ2-7; V: TRBV6-6; length: 14; D: -; size: once; DNA: TGTGCCAGCAGTAGGAACGGGACACCCCTCGAGCAGTACTTC; CDR3: CASSRNGTPLEQYF
J: TRBJ2-5; V: TRBV14; length: 14; D: -; size: few; DNA: TGTGCCAGCAGCCAAGGGTGGGCAGAAGAGACCCAGTACTTC; CDR3: CASSQGWAEETQYF
J: TRBJ2-5; V: TRBV7-9; length: 16; D: TRBD2; size: once; DNA: TGTGCCAGCAGCCGGACTAGCGGGAGGTACCAAGAGACCCAGTACTTC; CDR3: CASSRTSGRYQETQYF
J: TRBJ2-7; V: TRBV5-1; length: 15; D: -; size: -; DNA: TGCGCCAGCAGCTTGGACCCGGGCGGGCCCTACGAGCAGTACTTC; CDR3: CASSLDPGGPYEQYF
J: TRBJ2-7; V: TRBV9; length: 15; D: -; size: -; DNA: TGTGCCAGCAGCGTAGGTGGGGTCAGCTCCTACGAGCAGTACTTC; CDR3: CASSVGGVSSYEQYF
J: TRBJ2-2; V: TRBV7-7; length: 11; D: TRBD1; size: -; DNA: TGTGCGGCAGGGGGCACCGGGGAGCTGTTTTTT; CDR3: CAAGGTGELFF
J: TRBJ2-1; V: TRBV6-5; length: 12; D: -; size: -; DNA: TGTGCCAGCAGTTACCTTGGCGATGAGCAGTTCTTC; CDR3: CASSYLGDEQFF
J: TRBJ1-1; V: TRBV7-9; length: 12; D: -; size: -; DNA: TGTGCCAGCAGCCAAGACAGCACTGAAGCTTTCTTT; CDR3: CASSQDSTEAFF
J: TRBJ2-1; V: TRBV15; length: 18; D: -; size: -; DNA: TGTGCCACCAGCCCACCAGGTCGCCTAGCGAGCTCCTACAATGAGCAGTTCTTC; CDR3: CATSPPGRLASSYNEQFF
J: TRBJ2-2; V: TRBV4-1; length: 12; D: -; size: -; DNA: TGCGCCAGCAGCCATTACACCGGGGAGCTGTTTTTT; CDR3: CASSHYTGELFF
J: TRBJ1-1; V: TRBV7-9; length: 16; D: TRBD1; size: few; DNA: TGTGCCAGCAGCCCGACGACGACAGGGGATCGGACTGAAGCTTTCTTT; CDR3: CASSPTTTGDRTEAFF
J: TRBJ2-1; V: TRBV5-6; length: 15; D: -; size: -; DNA: TGTGCCAGCAGCTGGGGCACGGGGTCCTACAATGAGCAGTTCTTC; CDR3: CASSWGTGSYNEQFF
J: TRBJ2-7; V: TRBV19; length: 15; D: TRBD1; size: few; DNA: TGTGCCAGTAGTACGGGGACAGGGGGCGGATACGAGCAGTACTTC; CDR3: CASSTGTGGGYEQYF
J: TRBJ2-7; V: TRBV28; length: 14; D: -; size: few; DNA: TGTGCCAGCAGTTTACTCGGGTCTGGCTACGAGCAGTACTTC; CDR3: CASSLLGSGYEQYF
J: TRBJ1-1; V: TRBV29-1; length: 18; D: TRBD1; size: -; DNA: TGCAGCGTTGAAGGGATACCGGGACAGGGAATCGAGAACACTGAAGCTTTCTTT; CDR3: CSVEGIPGQGIENTEAFF